The rows below give T cell receptor beta chains drawn from one sample of a study of persistence of HIV-infected CD4 T cells. These receptors' antigens are unknown. Sequencing used immunoSEQ multiplex PCR; TCRdb keeps in-frame clones, though not all of them. The sample carries about 46,000 clones, over 80% recorded once. The material sequenced was CD4+ T cells sorted from PBMCs after roughly 18-hour stimulation, taken from a patient who received antiretroviral therapy. Source of these receptors: an adult woman with HIV who was CMV-seropositive. Both conserved end residues are part of each CDR3. Fields, in order: D gene, V gene, J gene, clone size, CDR3 protein, CDR3 DNA. A D gene is named only where the DNA matches it firmly. Part of the rows lack a size; the others show once, few, many or a class for expanded clones.

TRBD2	TRBV3-1/TRBV3-2	TRBJ2-5	NA	CASSAPRLSGRAGETQYF	TGTGCCAGCAGCGCCCCAAGGTTAAGCGGGAGGGCCGGAGAGACCCAGTACTTC
NA	TRBV20-1	TRBJ1-2	NA	CSALIRGTYTF	TGCAGTGCTTTAATTAGAGGGACCTACACCTTC
TRBD1	TRBV7-2	TRBJ1-6	NA	CASSSRRGRWSPLHF	TGTGCCAGCAGCTCTCGCAGGGGGCGTTGGTCACCCCTCCACTTT
NA	TRBV5-4	TRBJ1-2	NA	CASSTPTDSNYGYTF	TGTGCCAGCAGCACACCGACGGACTCTAACTATGGCTACACCTTC
TRBD2	TRBV9	TRBJ2-1	NA	CASSGTSGNQFF	TGTGCCAGCAGCGGGACTAGCGGGAACCAGTTCTTC
NA	TRBV9	TRBJ2-1	NA	CASSVTSRASHEQFF	TGTGCCAGCAGCGTTACTAGCAGAGCCTCCCATGAGCAGTTCTTC
NA	TRBV29-1	TRBJ1-3	NA	CSVRVTGNTIYF	TGCAGCGTCAGGGTAACCGGAAACACCATATATTTT
TRBD1	TRBV28	TRBJ2-2	NA	CASSHGDRPTGELFF	TGTGCCAGCAGTCACGGGGACAGACCAACCGGGGAGCTGTTTTTT
NA	TRBV4-1	TRBJ1-1	once	CASSQGGPNRNTEAFF	TGCGCCAGCAGCCAAGGGGGGCCTAATAGGAACACTGAAGCTTTCTTT
NA	TRBV30	TRBJ1-6	NA	CAWRRQSSYNSPLHF	TGTGCCTGGAGGCGACAGAGCTCCTATAATTCACCCCTCCACTTT
NA	TRBV29-1	TRBJ1-2	NA	CSVTLGQAGYTF	TGCAGCGTTACCCTGGGGCAGGCTGGCTACACCTTC
TRBD1	TRBV5-1	TRBJ1-3	few	CASSLEGQGGNTIYF	TGCGCCAGCAGCTTGGAGGGACAGGGGGGAAACACCATATATTTT
TRBD1	TRBV10-3	TRBJ2-7	NA	CAMGQIPSYEQYF	TGTGCCATGGGACAGATACCCTCCTACGAGCAGTACTTC
TRBD1	TRBV19	TRBJ1-5	few	CASSVKQGGNQPQHF	TGTGCCAGTAGTGTTAAACAGGGGGGGAATCAGCCCCAGCATTTT
NA	TRBV5-1	TRBJ1-2	once	CASSLGAGAGGYTF	TGCGCCAGCAGCTTGGGGGCCGGGGCCGGTGGCTACACCTTC
NA	TRBV5-6	TRBJ1-6	NA	CASSLEGVTAPLHF	TGTGCCAGCAGCTTGGAAGGGGTCACGGCACCCCTCCACTTT
TRBD2	TRBV30	TRBJ2-3	NA	CAWGAGDTQYF	TGTGCCTGGGGAGCGGGGGATACGCAGTATTTT
NA	TRBV2	TRBJ1-5	few	CASSETVSPNQPQHF	TGTGCCAGCAGTGAAACAGTAAGCCCGAATCAGCCCCAGCATTTT
NA	TRBV11-3	TRBJ1-3	NA	CASTSYPGGVSGNTIYF	TGTGCCAGCACCTCGTACCCGGGGGGCGTATCTGGAAACACCATATATTTT
NA	TRBV18	TRBJ2-1	NA	CASSPRPNEQFF	TGTGCCAGCTCACCAAGGCCCAATGAGCAGTTCTTC
NA	TRBV3-1/TRBV3-2	TRBJ2-1	NA	CASSGVGDEQFF	TGTGCCAGCAGCGGGGTGGGCGATGAGCAGTTCTTC
TRBD1	TRBV6-1	TRBJ1-2	once	CASYLPGQGFGYTF	TGTGCCAGCTACCTCCCGGGACAGGGGTTTGGCTACACCTTC
NA	TRBV27	TRBJ2-1	NA	CASSFRPRPGSYNEQFF	TGTGCCAGCAGCTTCCGCCCCCGGCCAGGATCATACAATGAGCAGTTCTTC
NA	TRBV19	TRBJ1-4	NA	CASSYDGGRGGLNEKLFF	TGTGCCAGTTCCTACGACGGAGGGAGGGGAGGTCTCAATGAAAAACTGTTTTTT
NA	TRBV7-3	TRBJ1-1	NA	CASSLGMNTEAFF	TGTGCCAGCAGCTTAGGGATGAACACTGAAGCTTTCTTT
TRBD1	TRBV10-3	TRBJ1-5	NA	CATGQEFNQPQHF	TGTGCCACCGGACAGGAATTTAATCAGCCCCAGCATTTT
NA	TRBV18	TRBJ1-6	NA	CASSPAPGLNSPLHF	TGTGCCAGCTCACCCGCTCCGGGTTTGAATTCACCCCTCCACTTT
NA	TRBV14	TRBJ2-5	NA	CASSPSLEGTQYF	TGTGCCAGCAGCCCAAGTCTGGAGGGGACCCAGTACTTC
NA	TRBV7-3	TRBJ2-1	NA	CASSLLGASTTQQQFF	TGTGCCAGCAGCCTGTTGGGGGCCTCAACAACACAGCAGCAGTTCTTC
NA	TRBV27	TRBJ1-1	NA	CASSSINRVSNTEAFF	TGTGCCAGCAGTTCCATCAACAGGGTTTCGAACACTGAAGCTTTCTTT
NA	TRBV5-1	TRBJ2-3	NA	CASSSDIISTDTQYF	TGCGCCAGCAGCTCCGACATCATTAGCACAGATACGCAGTATTTT
NA	TRBV4-3	TRBJ2-2	few	CASSQQSSRELFF	TGCGCCAGCAGCCAGCAATCCTCCCGGGAGCTGTTTTTT
TRBD2	TRBV19	TRBJ2-7	NA	CASSNPGGGSSYEQYF	TGTGCCAGTAGTAACCCGGGGGGGGGTTCGTCCTACGAGCAGTACTTC
NA	TRBV18	TRBJ1-1	once	CASSPRAGDTEAFF	TGTGCCAGCTCACCACGGGCAGGGGACACTGAAGCTTTCTTT
NA	TRBV5-6	TRBJ2-7	NA	CASSSTSGTGYEQYF	TGTGCCAGCAGCTCCACCTCCGGGACCGGCTACGAGCAGTACTTC
TRBD2	TRBV5-1	TRBJ2-5	NA	CASSISGSGETQYF	TGCGCCAGCAGCATTAGCGGGAGCGGGGAGACCCAGTACTTC
NA	TRBV4-3	TRBJ1-5	few	CASSPSVTSNQPQHF	TGCGCCAGCAGCCCCTCAGTTACCAGCAATCAGCCCCAGCATTTT
NA	TRBV7-2	TRBJ1-1	NA	CASSLSGPRAEAFF	TGTGCCAGCAGCTTAAGCGGACCACGGGCTGAAGCTTTCTTT
NA	TRBV19	TRBJ1-6	NA	CASSIGRDSPLHF	TGTGCCAGTAGTATTGGCCGGGATTCACCCCTCCACTTT
TRBD2	TRBV2	TRBJ2-3	NA	CASSAGASGRTDTQYF	TGTGCCAGCAGTGCCGGGGCTAGCGGGAGAACAGATACGCAGTATTTT
NA	TRBV10-3	TRBJ1-3	NA	CAIRVEFGNTIYF	TGTGCCATCAGGGTCGAGTTTGGAAACACCATATATTTT
TRBD1	TRBV4-1	TRBJ1-4	NA	CASNLGTVNEKLFF	TGCGCCAGCAACCTGGGGACAGTTAATGAAAAACTGTTTTTT
NA	TRBV11-3	TRBJ1-1	NA	CASSLGQTNTEAFF	TGTGCCAGCAGCTTAGGACAGACGAACACTGAAGCTTTCTTT
TRBD2	TRBV3-1/TRBV3-2	TRBJ2-5	NA	CASSQERASGFQDRGTQYF	TGTGCCAGCAGCCAAGAGAGGGCTAGCGGTTTTCAAGATAGAGGGACCCAGTACTTC
NA	TRBV28	TRBJ2-7	NA	CASSASFGEQYF	TGTGCCAGCAGTGCCAGTTTTGGCGAGCAGTACTTC
NA	TRBV28	TRBJ1-3	NA	CASSLGPLRNTIYF	TGTGCCAGCAGTTTAGGGCCCCTTCGAAACACCATATATTTT
NA	TRBV18	TRBJ2-5	NA	CASSPPYARRQETQYF	TGTGCCAGCTCACCACCCTACGCGAGGAGGCAAGAGACCCAGTACTTC
TRBD1	TRBV4-1	TRBJ1-1	NA	CASSQETTGRETEAFF	TGCGCCAGCAGCCAAGAGACGACAGGGAGGGAGACTGAAGCTTTCTTT
NA	TRBV24-1	TRBJ1-1	NA	CATSDGTLAGPFF	TGTGCCACCAGTGACGGAACTCTGGCCGGCCCCTTTTTT
TRBD1	TRBV29-1	TRBJ1-2	NA	CSVEAGGGYGYTF	TGCAGCGTTGAAGCAGGGGGTGGCTATGGCTACACCTTC